This TCR beta chain was sequenced during a study of cytomegalovirus exposure and HLA in healthy donors. The PCR was carried out with 60 Vbeta primers and 13 Jbeta primers. Libraries were prepared by immunoSEQ multiplex PCR; TCRdb keeps only in-frame clonotypes and omits some of them. The sample holds 150,000 to 200,000 clones, more than 85% seen once. Trimming removed 6 bases from V and 0 bases from J, with 12 bases in between. The CDR3 runs 15 residues. Germline-derived CDR1 and CDR2 are MDHEN and SYDVKM. This clonotype was obtained from a woman aged 18-35 years in good health and CMV-seronegative. V gene TRBV28 combines with J gene TRBJ2-1; D is undetermined. Input material: PBMCs. CDR3 DNA: TGTGCCAGCAGGCTCTCCTCGAGCTCCTACAATGAGCAGTTCTTC. It is translated as CASRLSSSSYNEQFF.